This T cell receptor beta chain was profiled in a study of shared clonotypes between healthy human individuals. Study-wide background: A donor's plate count was three for CD4 naive and three for CD4 memory; CD8 naive had two and CD8 memory one.

Data came from immunoSEQ multiplex PCR; TCRdb stores just in-frame clones and leaves some out. The sample lists millions of clones; 85% to 95% were seen once. CDR1 is MGHDK, CDR2 SYGVNS, per germline. V gave up 3 bases and J gave up 6 bases; unmatched junction bases: 5. The CDR3 covers 15 residues. Study results and caveats: About 5% was the fraction of naive CD4 clonotypes found shared across several donors.

A note on this clone: What it binds is not known.

This TCR came from a man between 18 and 35 years old in good health. The chain uses TRBV25-1 and TRBJ1-1; 12 bases fit TRBD1. The sequencing input was naive CD4+ T cells sorted from blood. Subset meaning: CD45RA+ positively selected. CDR3 coding DNA: TGTGCCAGCAGTGACCCGGGACAGGGGGCCTCTGAAGCTTTCTTT. Its protein is CASSDPGQGASEAFF.